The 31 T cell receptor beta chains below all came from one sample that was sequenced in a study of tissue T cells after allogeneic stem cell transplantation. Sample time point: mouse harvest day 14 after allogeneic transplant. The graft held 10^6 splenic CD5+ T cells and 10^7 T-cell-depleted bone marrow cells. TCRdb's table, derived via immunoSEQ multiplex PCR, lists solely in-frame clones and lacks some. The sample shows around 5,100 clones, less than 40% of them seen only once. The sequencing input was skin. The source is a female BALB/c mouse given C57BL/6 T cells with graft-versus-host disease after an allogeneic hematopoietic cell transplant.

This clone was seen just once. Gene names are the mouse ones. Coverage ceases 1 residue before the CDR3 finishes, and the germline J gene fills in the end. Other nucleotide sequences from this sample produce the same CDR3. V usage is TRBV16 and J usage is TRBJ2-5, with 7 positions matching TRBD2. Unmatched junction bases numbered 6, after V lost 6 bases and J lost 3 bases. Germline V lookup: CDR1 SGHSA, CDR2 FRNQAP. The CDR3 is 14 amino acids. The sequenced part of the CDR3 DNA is TGTGCAAGCAGTTCACCGGGACTGCAAGACACCCAGTAC. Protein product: CASSSPGLQDTQY. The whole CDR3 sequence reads CASSSPGLQDTQYF. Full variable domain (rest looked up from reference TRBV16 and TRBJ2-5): NAGVIQTPRHKVTGKGQEATLWCEPISGHSAVFWYRQTIVQGLEFLTYFRNQAPIDDSGMPKERFSAQMPNQSHSTLKIQSTQPQDSAVYLCASSSPGLQDTQYFGPGTRLLVL.

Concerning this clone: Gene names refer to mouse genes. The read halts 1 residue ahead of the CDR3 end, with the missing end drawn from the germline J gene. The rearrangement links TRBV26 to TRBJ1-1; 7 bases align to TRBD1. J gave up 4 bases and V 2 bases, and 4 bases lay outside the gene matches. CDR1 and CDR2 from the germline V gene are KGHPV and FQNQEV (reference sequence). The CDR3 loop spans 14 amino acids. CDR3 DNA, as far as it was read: TGTGCCAGCAGTCTGGTAGGGGGCGGCACAGAAGTCTTC. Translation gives CASSLVGGGTEVF. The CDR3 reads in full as CASSLVGGGTEVFF.

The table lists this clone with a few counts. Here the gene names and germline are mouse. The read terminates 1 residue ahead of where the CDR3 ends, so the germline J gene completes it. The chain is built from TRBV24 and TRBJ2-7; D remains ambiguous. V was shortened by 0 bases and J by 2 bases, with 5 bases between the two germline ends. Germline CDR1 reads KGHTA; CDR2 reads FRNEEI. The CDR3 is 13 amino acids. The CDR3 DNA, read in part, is TGTGCCAGCAGTCTGTATGGCCCCTATGAACAGTAC. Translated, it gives CASSLYGPYEQY. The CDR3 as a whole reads CASSLYGPYEQYF.

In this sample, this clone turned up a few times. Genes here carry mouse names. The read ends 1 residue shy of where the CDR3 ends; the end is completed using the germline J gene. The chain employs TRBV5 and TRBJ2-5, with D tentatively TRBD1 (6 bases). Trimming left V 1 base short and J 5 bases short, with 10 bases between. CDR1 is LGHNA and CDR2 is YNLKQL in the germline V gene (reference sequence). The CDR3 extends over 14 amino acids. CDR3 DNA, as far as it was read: TGTGCCAGCAGCCAAGCAGGGGCGCGAGACACCCAGTAC. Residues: CASSQAGARDTQY. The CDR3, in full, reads CASSQAGARDTQYF.

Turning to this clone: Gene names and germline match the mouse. The CDR3 spells CASSQPQGALEQYF. CDR3 bases read: TGTGCCAGCAGCCAACCGCAGGGGGCGCTTGAACAGTAC. This sequence joins TRBV2 and TRBJ2-7; 8 bases align to TRBD1. The read halts 1 residue ahead of the CDR3 end, with the missing end drawn from the germline J gene. The germline gives CDR1 LGHNA, CDR2 YSYQKL. V lost 2 bases, J lost 6 bases, and 6 bases stayed unmatched. This CDR3 is built from 14 residues.

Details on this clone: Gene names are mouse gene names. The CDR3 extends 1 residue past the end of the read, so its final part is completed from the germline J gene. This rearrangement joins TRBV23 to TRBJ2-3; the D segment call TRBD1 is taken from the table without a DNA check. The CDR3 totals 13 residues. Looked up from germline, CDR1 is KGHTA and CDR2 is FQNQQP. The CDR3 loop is CSSSQTGAETLYF. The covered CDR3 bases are TGCTCCAGCAGTCAGACAGGTGCAGAAACGCTGTAT.

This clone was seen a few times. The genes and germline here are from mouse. The chain's CDR3 is CASSSWGYEQYF. CDR3 bases read: TGTGCCAGCAGCTCCTGGGGGTATGAACAGTAC. The chain employs TRBV4 and TRBJ2-7; 7 bases align to TRBD2. The read stops 1 residue short of the end of the CDR3; the missing end is completed from the germline J gene. Germline V lookup: CDR1 LGHDT, CDR2 YNNKQL (reference sequence). The CDR3 contains 12 residues. V trimming: 4 bases; J trimming: 4 bases; junction bases outside the gene matches: 1.

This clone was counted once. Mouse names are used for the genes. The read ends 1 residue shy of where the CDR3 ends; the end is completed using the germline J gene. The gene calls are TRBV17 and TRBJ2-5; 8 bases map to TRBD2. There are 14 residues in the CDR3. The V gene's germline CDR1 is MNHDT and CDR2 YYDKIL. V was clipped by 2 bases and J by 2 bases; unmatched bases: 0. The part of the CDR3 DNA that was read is TGTGCTAGCAGTAGACTGGGGGGCCAAGACACCCAGTAC. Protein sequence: CASSRLGGQDTQY. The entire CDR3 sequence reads CASSRLGGQDTQYF. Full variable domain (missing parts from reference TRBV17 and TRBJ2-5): DTTVKQNPRYKLARVGKPVNLICSQTMNHDTMYWYQKKPNQAPKLLLFYYDKILNREADTFEKFQSSRPNNSFCSLYIGSAGLEYSAMYLCASSRLGGQDTQYFGPGTRLLVL.

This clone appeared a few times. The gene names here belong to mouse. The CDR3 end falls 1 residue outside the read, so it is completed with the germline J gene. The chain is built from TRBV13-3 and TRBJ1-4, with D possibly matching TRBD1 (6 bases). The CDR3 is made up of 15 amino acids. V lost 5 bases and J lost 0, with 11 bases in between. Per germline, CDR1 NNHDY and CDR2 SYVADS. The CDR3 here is CASRPTGLSNERLFF. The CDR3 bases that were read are TGTGCCAGCAGACCCACAGGGCTTTCCAACGAAAGATTATTT.

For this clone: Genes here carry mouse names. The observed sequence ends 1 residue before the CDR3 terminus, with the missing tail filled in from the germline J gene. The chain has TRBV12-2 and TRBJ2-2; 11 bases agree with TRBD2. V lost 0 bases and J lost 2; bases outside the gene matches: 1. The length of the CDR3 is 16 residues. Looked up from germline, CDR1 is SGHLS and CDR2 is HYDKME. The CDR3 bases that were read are TGTGCCAGCTCTCTCGACTGGGGGGGTAACACCGGGCAGCTCTAC. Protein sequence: CASSLDWGGNTGQLY. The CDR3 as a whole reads CASSLDWGGNTGQLYF.

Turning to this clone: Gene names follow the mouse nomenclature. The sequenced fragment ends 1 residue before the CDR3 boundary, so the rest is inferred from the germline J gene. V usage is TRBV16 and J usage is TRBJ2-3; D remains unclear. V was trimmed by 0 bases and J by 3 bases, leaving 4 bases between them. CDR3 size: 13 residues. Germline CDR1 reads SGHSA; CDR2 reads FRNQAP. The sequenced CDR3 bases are TGTGCAAGCAGCTTAGACAGGGCAGAAACGCTGTAT. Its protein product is CASSLDRAETLY. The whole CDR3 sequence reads CASSLDRAETLYF.

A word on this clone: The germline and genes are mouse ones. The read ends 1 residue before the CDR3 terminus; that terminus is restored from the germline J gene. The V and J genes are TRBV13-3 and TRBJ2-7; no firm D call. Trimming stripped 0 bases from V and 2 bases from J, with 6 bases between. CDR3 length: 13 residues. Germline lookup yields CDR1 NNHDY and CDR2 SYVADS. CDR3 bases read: TGTGCCAGCAGTGATGGGGGTACCTATGAACAGTAC. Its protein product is CASSDGGTYEQY. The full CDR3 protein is CASSDGGTYEQYF.

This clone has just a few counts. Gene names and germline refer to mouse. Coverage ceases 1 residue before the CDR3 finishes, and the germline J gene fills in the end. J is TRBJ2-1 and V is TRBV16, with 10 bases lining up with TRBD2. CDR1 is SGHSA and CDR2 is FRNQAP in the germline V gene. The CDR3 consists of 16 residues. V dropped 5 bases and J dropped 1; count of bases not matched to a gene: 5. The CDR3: CASSPNWGGNYAEQFF. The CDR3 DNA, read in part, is TGTGCAAGCAGCCCCAACTGGGGGGGGAACTATGCTGAGCAGTTC.

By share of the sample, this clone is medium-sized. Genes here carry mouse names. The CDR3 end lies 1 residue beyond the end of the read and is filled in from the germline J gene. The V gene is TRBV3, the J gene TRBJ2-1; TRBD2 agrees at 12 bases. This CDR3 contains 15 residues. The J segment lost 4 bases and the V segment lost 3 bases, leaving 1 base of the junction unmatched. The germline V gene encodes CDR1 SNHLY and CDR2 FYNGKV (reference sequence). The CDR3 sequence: CASSFGTGGYAEQFF. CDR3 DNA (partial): TGTGCCAGCAGCTTCGGGACTGGGGGGTATGCTGAGCAGTTC.

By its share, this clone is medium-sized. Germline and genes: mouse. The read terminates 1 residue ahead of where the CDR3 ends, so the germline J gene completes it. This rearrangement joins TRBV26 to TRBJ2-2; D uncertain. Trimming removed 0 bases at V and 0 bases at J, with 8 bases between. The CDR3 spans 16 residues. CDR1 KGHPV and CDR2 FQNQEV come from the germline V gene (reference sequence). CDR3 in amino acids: CASSLSSGANTGQLYF. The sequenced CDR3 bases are TGTGCCAGCAGTCTGTCGTCGGGAGCAAACACCGGGCAGCTCTAC.

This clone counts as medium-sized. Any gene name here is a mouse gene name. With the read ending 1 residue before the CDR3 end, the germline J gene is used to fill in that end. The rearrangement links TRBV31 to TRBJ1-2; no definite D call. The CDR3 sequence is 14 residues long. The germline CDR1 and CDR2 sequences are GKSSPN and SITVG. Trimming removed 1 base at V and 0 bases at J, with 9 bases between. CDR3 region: CAWSQHNANSDYTF. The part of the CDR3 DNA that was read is TGTGCCTGGAGTCAGCACAATGCAAACTCCGACTACACC.

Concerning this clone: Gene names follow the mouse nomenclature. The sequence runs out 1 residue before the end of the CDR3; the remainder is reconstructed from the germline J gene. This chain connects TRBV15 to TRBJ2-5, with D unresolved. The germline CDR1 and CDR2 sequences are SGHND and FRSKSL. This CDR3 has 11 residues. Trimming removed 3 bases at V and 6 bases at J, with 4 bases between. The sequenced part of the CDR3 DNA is TGTGCCAGCAGTTTGAGGGACACCCAGTAC. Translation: CASSLRDTQY. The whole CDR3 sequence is CASSLRDTQYF.

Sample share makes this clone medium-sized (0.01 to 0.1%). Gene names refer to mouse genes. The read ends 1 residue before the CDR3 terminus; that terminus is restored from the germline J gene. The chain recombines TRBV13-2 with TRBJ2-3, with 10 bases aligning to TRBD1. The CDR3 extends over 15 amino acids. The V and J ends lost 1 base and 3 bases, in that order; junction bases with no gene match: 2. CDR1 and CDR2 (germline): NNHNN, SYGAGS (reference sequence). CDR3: CASGDLGQGAETLYF. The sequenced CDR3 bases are TGTGCCAGCGGTGATTTGGGACAGGGGGCAGAAACGCTGTAT.

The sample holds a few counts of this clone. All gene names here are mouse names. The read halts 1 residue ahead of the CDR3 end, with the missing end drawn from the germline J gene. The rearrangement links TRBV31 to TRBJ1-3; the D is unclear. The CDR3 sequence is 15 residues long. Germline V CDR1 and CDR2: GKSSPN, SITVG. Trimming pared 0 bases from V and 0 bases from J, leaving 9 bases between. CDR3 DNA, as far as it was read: TGTGCCTGGAGTCTGGTTCTGAATTCTGGAAATACGCTCTAT. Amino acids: CAWSLVLNSGNTLY. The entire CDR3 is CAWSLVLNSGNTLYF.

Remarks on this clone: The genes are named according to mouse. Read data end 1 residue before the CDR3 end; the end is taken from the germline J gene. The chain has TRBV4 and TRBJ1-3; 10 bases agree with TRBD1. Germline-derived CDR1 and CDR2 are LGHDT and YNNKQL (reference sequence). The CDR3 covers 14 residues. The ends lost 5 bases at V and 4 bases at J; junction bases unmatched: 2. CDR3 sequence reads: CASSRDRGGNTLYF. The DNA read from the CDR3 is TGTGCCAGCAGCCGGGACAGGGGAGGAAATACGCTCTAT.

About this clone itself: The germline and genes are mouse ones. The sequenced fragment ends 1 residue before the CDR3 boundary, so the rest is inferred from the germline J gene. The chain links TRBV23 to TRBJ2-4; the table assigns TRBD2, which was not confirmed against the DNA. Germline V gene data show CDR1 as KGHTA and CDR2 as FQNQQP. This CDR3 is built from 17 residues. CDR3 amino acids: CSSSQRDWGGSQNTLYF. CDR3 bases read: TGCTCCAGCAGTCAAAGGGACTGGGGGGGGAGTCAAAACACCTTGTAC.

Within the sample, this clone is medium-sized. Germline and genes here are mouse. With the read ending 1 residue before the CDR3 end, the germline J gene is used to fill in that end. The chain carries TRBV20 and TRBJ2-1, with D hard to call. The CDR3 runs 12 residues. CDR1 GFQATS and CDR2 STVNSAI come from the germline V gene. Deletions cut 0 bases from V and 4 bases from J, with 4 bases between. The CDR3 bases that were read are TGTGGTGCTAGGGACTGGTATGCTGAGCAGTTC. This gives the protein CGARDWYAEQF. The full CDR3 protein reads CGARDWYAEQFF.

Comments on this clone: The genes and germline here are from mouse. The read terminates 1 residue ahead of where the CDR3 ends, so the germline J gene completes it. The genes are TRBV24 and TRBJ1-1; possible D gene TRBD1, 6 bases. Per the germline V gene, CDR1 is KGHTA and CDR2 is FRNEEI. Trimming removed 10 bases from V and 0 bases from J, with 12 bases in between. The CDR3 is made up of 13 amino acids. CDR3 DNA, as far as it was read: TGTGCCACCTACAGGGATGCAAACACAGAAGTCTTC. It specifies CATYRDANTEVF. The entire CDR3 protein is CATYRDANTEVFF.

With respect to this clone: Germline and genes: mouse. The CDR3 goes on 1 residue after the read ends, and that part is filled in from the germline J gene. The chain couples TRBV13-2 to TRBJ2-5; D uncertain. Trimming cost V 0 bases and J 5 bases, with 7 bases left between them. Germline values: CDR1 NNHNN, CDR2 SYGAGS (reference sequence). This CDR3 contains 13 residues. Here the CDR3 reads CASGDAGGDTQYF. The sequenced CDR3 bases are TGTGCCAGCGGTGATGCGGGAGGAGACACCCAGTAC.

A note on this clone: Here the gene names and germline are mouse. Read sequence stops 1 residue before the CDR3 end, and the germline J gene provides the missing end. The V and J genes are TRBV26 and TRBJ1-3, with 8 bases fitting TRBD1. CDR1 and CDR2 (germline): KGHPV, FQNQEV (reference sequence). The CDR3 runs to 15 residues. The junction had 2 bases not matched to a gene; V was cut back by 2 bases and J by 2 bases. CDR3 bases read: TGTGCCAGCAGTCTGGCAGGGGGCGCTGGAAATACGCTCTAT. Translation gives CASSLAGGAGNTLY. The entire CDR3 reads CASSLAGGAGNTLYF. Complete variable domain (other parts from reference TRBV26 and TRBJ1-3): NSKVIQTPRYLVKGQGQKAKMRCIPEKGHPVVFWYQQNKNNEFKFLINFQNQEVLQQIDMTEKRFSAECPSNSPCSLEIQSSEAGDSALYLCASSLAGGAGNTLYFGEGSRLIVV.

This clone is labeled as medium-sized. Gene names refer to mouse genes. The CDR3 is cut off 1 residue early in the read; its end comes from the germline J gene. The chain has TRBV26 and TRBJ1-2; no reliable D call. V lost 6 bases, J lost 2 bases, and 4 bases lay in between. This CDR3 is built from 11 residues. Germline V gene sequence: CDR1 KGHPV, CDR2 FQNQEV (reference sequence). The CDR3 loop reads CASSKNSDYTF. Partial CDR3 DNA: TGTGCCAGCAGCAAGAACTCCGACTACACC. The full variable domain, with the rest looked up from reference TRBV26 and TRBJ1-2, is NSKVIQTPRYLVKGQGQKAKMRCIPEKGHPVVFWYQQNKNNEFKFLINFQNQEVLQQIDMTEKRFSAECPSNSPCSLEIQSSEAGDSALYLCASSKNSDYTFGSGTRLLVI.

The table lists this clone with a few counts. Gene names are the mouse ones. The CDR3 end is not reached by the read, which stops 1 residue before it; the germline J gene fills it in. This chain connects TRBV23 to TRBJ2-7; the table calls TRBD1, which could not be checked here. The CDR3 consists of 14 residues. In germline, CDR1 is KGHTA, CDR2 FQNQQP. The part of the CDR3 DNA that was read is TGCTCCAGCAGTCTTCGACAAAGCTCCTATGAACAGTAC. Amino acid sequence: CSSSLRQSSYEQY. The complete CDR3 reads CSSSLRQSSYEQYF. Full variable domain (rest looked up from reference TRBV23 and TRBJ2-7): DAAVTQKPRYLIKMKGQEAEMKCIPEKGHTAVFWYQQKQSKELKFLIYFQNQQPLDQIDMVKERFSAVCPSSSLCSLGIRTCEAEDSALYLCSSSLRQSSYEQYFGPGTRLTVL.

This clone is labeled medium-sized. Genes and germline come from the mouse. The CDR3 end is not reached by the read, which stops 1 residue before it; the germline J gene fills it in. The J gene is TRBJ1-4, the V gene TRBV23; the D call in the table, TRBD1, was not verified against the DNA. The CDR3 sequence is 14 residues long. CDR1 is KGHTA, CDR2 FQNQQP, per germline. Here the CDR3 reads CSSTGQGPNERLFF. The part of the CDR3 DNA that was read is TGCTCCAGCACCGGACAGGGGCCCAACGAAAGATTATTT.

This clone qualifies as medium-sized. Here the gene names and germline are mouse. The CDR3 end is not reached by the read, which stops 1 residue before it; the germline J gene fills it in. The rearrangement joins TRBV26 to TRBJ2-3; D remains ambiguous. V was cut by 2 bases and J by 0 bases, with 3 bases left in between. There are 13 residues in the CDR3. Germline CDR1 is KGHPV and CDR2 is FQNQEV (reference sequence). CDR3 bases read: TGTGCCAGCAGTCTGCGGAGTGCAGAAACGCTGTAT. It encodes CASSLRSAETLY. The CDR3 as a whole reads CASSLRSAETLYF.

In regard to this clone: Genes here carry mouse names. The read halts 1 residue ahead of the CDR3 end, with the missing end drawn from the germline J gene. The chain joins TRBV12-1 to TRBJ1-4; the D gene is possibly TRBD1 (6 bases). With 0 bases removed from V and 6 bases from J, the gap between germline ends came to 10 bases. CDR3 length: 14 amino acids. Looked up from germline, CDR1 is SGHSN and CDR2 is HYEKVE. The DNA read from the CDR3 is TGTGCCAGCTCTCTCGGGGGGGCCGACGAAAGATTATTT. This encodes CASSLGGADERLF. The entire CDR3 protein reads CASSLGGADERLFF.

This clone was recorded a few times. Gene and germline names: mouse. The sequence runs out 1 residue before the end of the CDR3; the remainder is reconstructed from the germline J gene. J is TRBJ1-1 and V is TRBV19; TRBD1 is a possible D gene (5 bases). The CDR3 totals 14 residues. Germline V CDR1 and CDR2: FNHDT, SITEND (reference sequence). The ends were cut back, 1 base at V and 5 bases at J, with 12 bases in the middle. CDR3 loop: CASSIRQGKTEVFF. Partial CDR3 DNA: TGTGCCAGCAGTATACGCCAGGGAAAGACAGAAGTCTTC.